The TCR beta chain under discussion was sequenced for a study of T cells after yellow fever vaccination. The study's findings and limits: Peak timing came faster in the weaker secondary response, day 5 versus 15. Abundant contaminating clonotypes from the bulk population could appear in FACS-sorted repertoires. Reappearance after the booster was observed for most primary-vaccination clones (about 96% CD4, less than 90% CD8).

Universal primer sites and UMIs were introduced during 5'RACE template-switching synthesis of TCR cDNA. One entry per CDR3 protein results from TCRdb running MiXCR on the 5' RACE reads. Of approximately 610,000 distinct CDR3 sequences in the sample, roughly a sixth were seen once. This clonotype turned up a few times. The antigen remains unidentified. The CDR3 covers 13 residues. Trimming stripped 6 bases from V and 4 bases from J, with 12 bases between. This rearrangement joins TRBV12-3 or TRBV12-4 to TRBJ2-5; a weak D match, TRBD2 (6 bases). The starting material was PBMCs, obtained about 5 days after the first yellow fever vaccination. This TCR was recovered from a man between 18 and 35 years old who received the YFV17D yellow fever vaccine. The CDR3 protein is CASRLGGGETQYF. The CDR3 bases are TGTGCCAGCAGACTGGGGGGAGGAGAGACCCAGTACTTC.